One and the same sample provided the 20 T cell receptor beta chains below, sequenced in a study of T cell changes during pregnancy in multiple sclerosis. Here immunoSEQ multiplex PCR was the method, and the copy in TCRdb shows in-frame clones only, minus some. The table shows around 60,000 clones, with about 94% occurring only once. The sequencing here drew on CD4+ T cells from peripheral blood mononuclear cells, taken before pregnancy. The receptors shown here come from a female donor with multiple sclerosis, enrolled in a pregnancy study.

The chain couples TRBV7-2 to TRBJ2-2; D perhaps matches TRBD2 (6 bases). Trimming left V 4 bases short and J 1 base short, with 19 bases between. The CDR3 covers 18 residues. The V gene's germline CDR1 is SGHTA and CDR2 FQGNSA. The CDR3 coding sequence is TGTGCCAGCAGCTCCTTCCCGACGGGACTTATGAACACCGGGGAGCTGTTTTTT. It yields the protein CASSSFPTGLMNTGELFF.

The chain carries TRBV6-6 and TRBJ1-4; a weak D match, TRBD1 (5 bases). V lost 2 bases, J lost 8 bases, and 15 bases lay in between. The CDR3 contains 15 residues. The germline gives CDR1 MNHNY, CDR2 SVGAGI (reference sequence). DNA for the CDR3: TGTGCCAGCAGTTACCGGGGGTCGTTCGGGGAAAAACTGTTTTTT. This gives the protein CASSYRGSFGEKLFF.

The V and J genes are TRBV9 and TRBJ2-3; D may be TRBD2 (6 bases). Germline V CDR1 and CDR2: SGDLS, YYNGEE. Trimming shortened V by 4 bases and J by 4 bases, and 16 bases separated the two germline ends. The CDR3 extends over 15 amino acids. The CDR3: CASSSEGLNSDTQYF. The CDR3 bases are TGTGCCAGCAGCTCGGAGGGCCTCAACTCAGATACGCAGTATTTT.

The rearrangement links TRBV11-3 to TRBJ1-2; D possibly corresponds to TRBD1 (5 bases). The CDR3 is made up of 14 amino acids. Germline loops: CDR1 SGHNT, CDR2 YENEEA. V gave up 1 base and J gave up 9 bases, with 15 bases separating them. The CDR3 DNA reads as TGTGCCAGCAGCTTAGTGGGGACTGCTAACAGCTACACCTTC. Its translation is CASSLVGTANSYTF.

The chain recombines TRBV29-1 with TRBJ1-1, with 7 bases fitting TRBD1. CDR1 and CDR2 from the germline V gene are SQVTM and ANQGSEA. With V trimmed by 2 bases and J by 5 bases, 11 bases remained unmatched. The CDR3 is made up of 15 amino acids. The CDR3: CSVETAGARGTEAFF. The CDR3 DNA is TGCAGCGTTGAAACCGCCGGGGCCAGGGGGACTGAAGCTTTCTTT.

V is TRBV5-6 and J is TRBJ1-1; TRBD1 aligns across 7 bases. CDR1 is SGHDT and CDR2 is YYEEEE in the germline V gene. The CDR3 covers 14 residues. J gave up 6 bases and V 3 bases, and 8 bases lay outside the gene matches. The CDR3 coding sequence is TGTGCCAGCAGCTCCAGGGGGACGCAATCTGAAGCTTTCTTT. The encoded protein is CASSSRGTQSEAFF.

This clone is a singleton in its sample. This chain links TRBV7-9 with TRBJ1-4; D is ambiguous. The CDR3 is made up of 15 amino acids. Deletions cut 1 base from V and 0 bases from J, with 6 bases between. Per the germline V gene, CDR1 is SEHNR and CDR2 is FQNEAQ (reference sequence). The CDR3 region is CASSLGQSTNEKLFF. The DNA for the CDR3 is TGTGCCAGCAGCTTAGGGCAGTCAACTAATGAAAAACTGTTTTTT. Based on the CDR3 plus reference TRBV7-9 and TRBJ1-4, the full variable domain is DTGVSQNPRHKITKRGQNVTFRCDPISEHNRLYWYRQTLGQGPEFLTYFQNEAQLEKSRLLSDRFSAERPKGSFSTLEIQRTEQGDSAMYLCASSLGQSTNEKLFFGSGTQLSVL.

The V call is TRBV5-4, the J call TRBJ1-1; no definite D call. Germline CDR1 and CDR2: SGHNT and YYREEE (reference sequence). The CDR3 loop spans 12 amino acids. The ends were cut back, 0 bases at V and 8 bases at J, with 8 bases in the middle. In DNA form, the CDR3 reads TGTGCCAGCAGCTTGGTGGGCACAGAAGCTTTCTTT. Residues: CASSLVGTEAFF.

The chain combines TRBV6-6 with TRBJ1-4; a possible D gene is TRBD1 (5 bases). Germline values: CDR1 MNHNY, CDR2 SVGAGI (reference sequence). This CDR3 is built from 16 residues. V was trimmed by 2 bases and J by 1 base, leaving 11 bases between them. The CDR3 sequence: CASSYLGGRTNEKLFF. In nucleotides, the CDR3 is TGTGCCAGCAGTTACCTCGGGGGACGAACTAATGAAAAACTGTTTTTT.

The chain combines TRBV11-2 with TRBJ2-7; no definite D call. Germline lookup yields CDR1 SGHAT and CDR2 FQNNGV. This CDR3 has 13 residues. V was pared by 5 bases and J by 1 base, with 9 bases between. The CDR3 reads CASSNEVSYEQYF. CDR3 coding DNA: TGTGCCAGCAGCAACGAGGTTTCCTACGAGCAGTACTTC.

The chain has TRBV5-1 and TRBJ2-3; 11 nucleotides match TRBD2. The V and J ends lost 4 bases and 2 bases, in that order; junction bases with no gene match: 9. This CDR3 is built from 17 residues. The germline gives CDR1 SGHRS, CDR2 YFSETQ. The CDR3 spells CASSLAGTSGLTDTQYF. The CDR3, as DNA: TGCGCCAGCAGCCTTGCGGGGACTAGCGGACTCACAGATACGCAGTATTTT.

V usage is TRBV19 and J usage is TRBJ2-7; 9 nucleotides line up with TRBD2. Trimming took 6 bases from V and 0 from J; bases not matched to a gene: 3. The CDR3 extends over 14 amino acids. The germline V gene has CDR1 LNHDA and CDR2 SQIVND (reference sequence). CDR3 sequence: CASRAGGSSYEQYF. CDR3 DNA: TGTGCCAGTAGAGCGGGGGGAAGCTCCTACGAGCAGTACTTC. The whole variable domain, filled in from reference TRBV19 and TRBJ2-7, reads DGGITQSPKYLFRKEGQNVTLSCEQNLNHDAMYWYRQDPGQGLRLIYYSQIVNDFQKGDIAEGYSVSREKKESFPLTVTSAQKNPTAFYLCASRAGGSSYEQYFGPGTRLTVT.

The chain joins TRBV12-5 to TRBJ2-1; possible D gene TRBD2, 5 bases. Germline V CDR1 and CDR2: LGHNT, FRNRAP. Trimming stripped 0 bases from V and 0 bases from J, with 9 bases between. The CDR3 is made up of 16 amino acids. The CDR3 DNA reads as TGTGCTAGTGGTTTGGTAACGGGATCCTCCTACAATGAGCAGTTCTTC. Translation: CASGLVTGSSYNEQFF.

The V gene is TRBV1, the J gene TRBJ1-1; no DNA check was done on the table's D call, TRBD1. TRBV1 is a pseudogene segment. The CDR3 extends over 15 amino acids. CDR3 protein: CTSSPPQAPNTEAFF. DNA of the CDR3: TGCACCAGCAGCCCCCCCCAGGCCCCGAACACTGAAGCTTTCTTT.

The chain carries TRBV14 and TRBJ2-7, with D unclear. Germline V gene data show CDR1 as SGHDN and CDR2 as FVKESK. The length of the CDR3 is 13 residues. V was shortened by 0 bases and J by 7 bases, with 10 bases between the two germline ends. CDR3 DNA: TGTGCCAGCAGCCAAGATCCGTTCAGAGAGCAGTACTTC. Amino acid sequence: CASSQDPFREQYF. Using reference TRBV14 and TRBJ2-7 for the parts outside the CDR3, the full variable domain is EAGVTQFPSHSVIEKGQTVTLRCDPISGHDNLYWYRRVMGKEIKFLLHFVKESKQDESGMPNNRFLAERTGGTYSTLKVQPAELEDSGVYFCASSQDPFREQYFGPGTRLTVT.

V usage is TRBV27 and J usage is TRBJ1-5; maybe TRBD1 (6 bases). This CDR3 spans 14 amino acids. V lost 6 bases and J lost 2, with 11 bases in between. Germline lookup yields CDR1 MNHEY and CDR2 SMNVEV (reference sequence). The CDR3 loop reads CASRDPGGNQPQHF. CDR3 nucleotides: TGTGCCAGCAGAGATCCAGGGGGCAATCAGCCCCAGCATTTT.

The genes are TRBV11-2 and TRBJ2-2, with TRBD2 identical over 7 bases. Unmatched junction bases numbered 10, after V lost 6 bases and J lost 0 bases. The CDR3 is made up of 17 amino acids. The germline V gene encodes CDR1 SGHAT and CDR2 FQNNGV. In nucleotides, the CDR3 is TGTGCCAGCAGTCCCGGGGGAGGGTCAGCGAACACCGGGGAGCTGTTTTTT. Encoded protein: CASSPGGGSANTGELFF.

J is TRBJ2-2 and V is TRBV18; D may be TRBD1 (5 bases). The CDR3 sequence is 18 residues long. Germline lookup yields CDR1 KGHSH and CDR2 LQKENI. With 3 bases removed from V and 6 bases from J, the gap between germline ends came to 23 bases. This CDR3 reads CASSPSIRRQGLAGELFF. The DNA of the CDR3 is TGTGCCAGCTCACCCTCTATAAGGCGGCAGGGTCTGGCCGGGGAGCTGTTTTTT.

The J gene is TRBJ2-3, the V gene TRBV27; D may be TRBD1 (5 bases). Deletions cut 4 bases from V and 3 bases from J, with 17 bases between. The CDR3 has 16 residues. CDR1 and CDR2 from the germline V gene are MNHEY and SMNVEV (reference sequence). CDR3 sequence: CASSSRPGLLTDTQYF. CDR3 sequence (DNA): TGTGCCAGCAGTTCCCGCCCAGGGTTACTGACAGATACGCAGTATTTT.

The chain is built from TRBV11-2 and TRBJ2-7; 10 bases line up with TRBD1. Germline V lookup: CDR1 SGHAT, CDR2 FQNNGV. Unmatched junction bases numbered 6, after V lost 1 base and J lost 3 bases. CDR3 size: 16 residues. CDR3 nucleotides: TGTGCCAGCAGCTTAGTTTGGGACAGGGGTATCTACGAGCAGTACTTC. Protein sequence: CASSLVWDRGIYEQYF. Variable domain in full (rest from reference TRBV11-2 and TRBJ2-7): EAGVAQSPRYKIIEKRQSVAFWCNPISGHATLYWYQQILGQGPKLLIQFQNNGVVDDSQLPKDRFSAERLKGVDSTLKIQPAKLEDSAVYLCASSLVWDRGIYEQYFGPGTRLTVT.